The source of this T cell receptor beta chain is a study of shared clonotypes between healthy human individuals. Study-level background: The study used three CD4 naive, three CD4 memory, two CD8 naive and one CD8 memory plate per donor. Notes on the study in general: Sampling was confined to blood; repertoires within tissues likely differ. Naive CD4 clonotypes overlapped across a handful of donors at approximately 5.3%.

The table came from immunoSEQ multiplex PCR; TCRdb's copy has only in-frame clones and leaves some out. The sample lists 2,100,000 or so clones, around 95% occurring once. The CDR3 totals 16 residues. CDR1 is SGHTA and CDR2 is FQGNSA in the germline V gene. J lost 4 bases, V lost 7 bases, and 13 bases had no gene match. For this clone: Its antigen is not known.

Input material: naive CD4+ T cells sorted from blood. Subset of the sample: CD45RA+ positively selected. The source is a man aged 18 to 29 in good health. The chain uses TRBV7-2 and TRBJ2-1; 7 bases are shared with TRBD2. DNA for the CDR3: TGTGCCAGCACCACATCCGGGGCTAGCGGATACAATGAGCAGTTCTTC. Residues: CASTTSGASGYNEQFF.